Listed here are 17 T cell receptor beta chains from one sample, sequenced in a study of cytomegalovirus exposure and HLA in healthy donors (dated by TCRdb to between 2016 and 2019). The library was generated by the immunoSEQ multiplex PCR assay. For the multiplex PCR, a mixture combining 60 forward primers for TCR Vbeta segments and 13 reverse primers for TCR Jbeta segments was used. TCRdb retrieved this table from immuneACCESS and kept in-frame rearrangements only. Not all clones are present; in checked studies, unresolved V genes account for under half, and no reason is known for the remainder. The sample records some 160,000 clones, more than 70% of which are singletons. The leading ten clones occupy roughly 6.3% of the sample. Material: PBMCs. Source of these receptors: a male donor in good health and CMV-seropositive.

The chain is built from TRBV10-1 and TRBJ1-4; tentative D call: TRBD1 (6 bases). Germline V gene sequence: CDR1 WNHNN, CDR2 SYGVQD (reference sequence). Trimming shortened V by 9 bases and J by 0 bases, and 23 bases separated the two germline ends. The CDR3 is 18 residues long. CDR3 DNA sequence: TGCGCCAGGAATCCCTACGTGGGACACGTTGCAACTAATGAAAAACTGTTTTTT. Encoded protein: CARNPYVGHVATNEKLFF.

The CDR3 loop reads CASSPGSSGGYEQYF. The CDR3 coding sequence is TGTGCCAGCTCACCAGGGTCTAGCGGGGGCTACGAGCAGTACTTC. The chain uses TRBV18 and TRBJ2-7; 10 nucleotides line up with TRBD2. V was clipped by 2 bases and J by 3 bases; unmatched bases: 4. This CDR3 contains 15 residues. Germline values: CDR1 KGHSH, CDR2 LQKENI.

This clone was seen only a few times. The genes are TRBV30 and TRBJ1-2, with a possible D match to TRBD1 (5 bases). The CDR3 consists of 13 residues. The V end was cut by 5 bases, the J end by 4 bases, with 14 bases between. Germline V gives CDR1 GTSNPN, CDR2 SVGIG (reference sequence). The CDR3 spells CAWDPSDSYGYTF. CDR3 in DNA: TGTGCCTGGGACCCAAGTGACAGCTATGGCTACACCTTC.

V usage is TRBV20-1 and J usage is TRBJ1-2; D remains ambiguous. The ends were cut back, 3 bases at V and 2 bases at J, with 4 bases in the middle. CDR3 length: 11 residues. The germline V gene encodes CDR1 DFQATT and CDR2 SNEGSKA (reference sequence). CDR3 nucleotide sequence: TGCAGTGCTAGGGCAAACTATGGCTACACCTTC. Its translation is CSARANYGYTF.

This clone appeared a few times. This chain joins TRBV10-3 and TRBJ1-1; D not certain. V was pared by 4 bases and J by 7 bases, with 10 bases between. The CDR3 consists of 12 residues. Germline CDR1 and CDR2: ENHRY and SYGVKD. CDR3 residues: CAISGPGIEAFF. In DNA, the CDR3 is TGTGCCATCAGTGGGCCCGGGATTGAAGCTTTCTTT.

CDR3 DNA: TGCGCCAGCACCTCCGGCGGCAGAGAGCAGTACTTC. This encodes CASTSGGREQYF. The chain joins TRBV5-1 to TRBJ2-5; D gene uncertain. This CDR3 has 12 residues. Germline V lookup: CDR1 SGHRS, CDR2 YFSETQ. V was pared by 6 bases and J by 11 bases, with 17 bases between.

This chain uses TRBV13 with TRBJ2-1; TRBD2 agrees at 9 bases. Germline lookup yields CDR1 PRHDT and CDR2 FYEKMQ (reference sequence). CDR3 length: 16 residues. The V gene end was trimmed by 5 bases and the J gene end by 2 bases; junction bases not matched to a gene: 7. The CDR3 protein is CASSPLIAGAYNEQFF. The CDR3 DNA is TGTGCCAGCAGCCCCCTAATAGCGGGAGCCTACAATGAGCAGTTCTTC.

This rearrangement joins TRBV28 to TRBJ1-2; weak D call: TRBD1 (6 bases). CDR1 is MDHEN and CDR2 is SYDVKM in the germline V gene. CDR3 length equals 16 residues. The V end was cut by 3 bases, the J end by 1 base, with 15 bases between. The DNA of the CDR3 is TGTGCCAGCAGTTTTATCCGGGACAAGGGTAACTATGGCTACACCTTC. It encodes CASSFIRDKGNYGYTF.

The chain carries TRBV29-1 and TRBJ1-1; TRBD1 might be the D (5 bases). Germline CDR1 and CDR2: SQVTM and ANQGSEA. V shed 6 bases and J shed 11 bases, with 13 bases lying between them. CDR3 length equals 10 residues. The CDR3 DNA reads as TGCAGCGTCCCACAGGTTGCGGCTTTCTTT. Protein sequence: CSVPQVAAFF.

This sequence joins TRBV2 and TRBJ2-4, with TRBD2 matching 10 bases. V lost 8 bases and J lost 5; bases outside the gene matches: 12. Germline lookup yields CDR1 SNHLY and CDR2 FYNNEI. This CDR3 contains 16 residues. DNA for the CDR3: TGTGCCAGCTCCTTGCTGGCTAGCGGGAGCCAAAACATTCAGTACTTC. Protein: CASSLLASGSQNIQYF.

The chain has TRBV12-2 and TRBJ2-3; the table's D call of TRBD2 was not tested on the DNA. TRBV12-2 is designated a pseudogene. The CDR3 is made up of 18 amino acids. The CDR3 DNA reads TGTGCAAGTCGCCGCCCGGGACTAGCGGGAGTCAGCACAGATACGCAGTATTTT. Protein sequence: CASRRPGLAGVSTDTQYF.

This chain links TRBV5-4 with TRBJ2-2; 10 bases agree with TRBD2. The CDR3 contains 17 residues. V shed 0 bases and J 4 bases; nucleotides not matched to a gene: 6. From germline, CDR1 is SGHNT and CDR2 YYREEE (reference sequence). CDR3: CASSLAGRTSGTGELFF. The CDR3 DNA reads TGTGCCAGCAGCTTGGCAGGCCGGACTAGCGGCACCGGGGAGCTGTTTTTT. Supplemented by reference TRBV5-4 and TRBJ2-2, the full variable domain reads ETGVTQSPTHLIKTRGQQVTLRCSSQSGHNTVSWYQQALGQGPQFIFQYYREEENGRGNFPPRFSGLQFPNYSSELNVNALELDDSALYLCASSLAGRTSGTGELFFGEGSRLTVL.

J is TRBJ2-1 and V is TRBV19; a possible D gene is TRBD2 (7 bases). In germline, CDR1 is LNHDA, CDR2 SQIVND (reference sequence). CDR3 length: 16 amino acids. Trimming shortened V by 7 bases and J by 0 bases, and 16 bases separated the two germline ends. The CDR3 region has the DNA TGTGCCAGTATGGGGGGGGCCCAGAGCTCCTACAATGAGCAGTTCTTC. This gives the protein CASMGGAQSSYNEQFF.

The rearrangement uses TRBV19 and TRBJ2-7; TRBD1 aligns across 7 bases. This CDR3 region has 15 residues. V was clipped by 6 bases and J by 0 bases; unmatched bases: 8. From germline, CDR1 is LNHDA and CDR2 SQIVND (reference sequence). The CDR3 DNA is TGTGCCAGTAGCCAAATAACAGGGGTCTCCTACGAGCAGTACTTC. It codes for CASSQITGVSYEQYF.

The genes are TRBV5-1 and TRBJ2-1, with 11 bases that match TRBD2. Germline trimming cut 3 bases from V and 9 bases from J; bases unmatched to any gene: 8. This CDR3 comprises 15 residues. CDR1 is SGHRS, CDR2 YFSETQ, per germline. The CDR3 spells CASSSGLAGKPEQFF. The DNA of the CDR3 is TGCGCCAGCAGCTCCGGACTAGCGGGCAAGCCTGAGCAGTTCTTC.

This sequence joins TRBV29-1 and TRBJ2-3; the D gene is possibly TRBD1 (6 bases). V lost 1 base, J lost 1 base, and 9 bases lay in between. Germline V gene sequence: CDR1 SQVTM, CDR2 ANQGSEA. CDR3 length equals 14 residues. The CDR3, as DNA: TGCAGCGTTGAAGCGGCAGGGGGCACAGATACGCAGTATTTT. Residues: CSVEAAGGTDTQYF.

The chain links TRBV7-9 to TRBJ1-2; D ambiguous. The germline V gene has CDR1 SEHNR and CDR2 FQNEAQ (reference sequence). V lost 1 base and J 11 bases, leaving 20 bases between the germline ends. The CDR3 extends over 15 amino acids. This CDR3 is CASSLVTGSPFRYTF. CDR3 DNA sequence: TGTGCCAGCAGCTTAGTAACCGGGTCTCCTTTTAGATACACCTTC.